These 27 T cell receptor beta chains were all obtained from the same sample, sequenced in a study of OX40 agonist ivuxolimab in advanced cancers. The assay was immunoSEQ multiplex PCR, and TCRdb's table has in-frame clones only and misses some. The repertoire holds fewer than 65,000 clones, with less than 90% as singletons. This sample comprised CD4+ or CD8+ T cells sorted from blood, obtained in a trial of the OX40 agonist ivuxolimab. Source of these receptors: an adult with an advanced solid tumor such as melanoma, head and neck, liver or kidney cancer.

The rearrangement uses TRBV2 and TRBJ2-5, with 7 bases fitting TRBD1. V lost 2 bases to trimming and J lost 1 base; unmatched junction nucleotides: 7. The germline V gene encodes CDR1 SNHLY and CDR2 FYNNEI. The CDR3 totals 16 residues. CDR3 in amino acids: CASSERTGRLQETQYF. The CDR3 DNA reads TGTGCCAGCAGTGAAAGGACAGGCCGACTCCAAGAGACCCAGTACTTC.

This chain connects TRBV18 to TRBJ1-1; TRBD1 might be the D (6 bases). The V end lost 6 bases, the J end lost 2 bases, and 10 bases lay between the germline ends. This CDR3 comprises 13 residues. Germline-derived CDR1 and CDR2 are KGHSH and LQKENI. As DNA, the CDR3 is TGTGCCAGCTCGCCGGGGGCAAACACTGAAGCTTTCTTT. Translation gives CASSPGANTEAFF.

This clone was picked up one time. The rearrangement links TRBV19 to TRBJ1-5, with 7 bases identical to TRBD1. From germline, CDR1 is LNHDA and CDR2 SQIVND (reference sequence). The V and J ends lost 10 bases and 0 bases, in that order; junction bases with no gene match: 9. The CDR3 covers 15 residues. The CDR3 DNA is TGTGCCACACTATGGGACAGCCATAGCAATCAGCCCCAGCATTTT. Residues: CATLWDSHSNQPQHF.

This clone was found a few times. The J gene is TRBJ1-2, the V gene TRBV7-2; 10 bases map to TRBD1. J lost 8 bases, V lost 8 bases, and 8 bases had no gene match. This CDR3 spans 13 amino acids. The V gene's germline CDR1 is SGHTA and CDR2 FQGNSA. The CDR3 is CASRGGQGRGYTF. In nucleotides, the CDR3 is TGTGCCAGCCGAGGGGGACAGGGGAGAGGCTACACCTTC.

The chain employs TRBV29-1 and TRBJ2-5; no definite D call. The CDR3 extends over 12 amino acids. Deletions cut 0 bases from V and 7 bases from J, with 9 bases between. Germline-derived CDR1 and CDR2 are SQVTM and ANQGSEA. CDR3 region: CSVEDTAWTQYF. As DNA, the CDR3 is TGCAGCGTTGAAGATACCGCGTGGACCCAGTACTTC.

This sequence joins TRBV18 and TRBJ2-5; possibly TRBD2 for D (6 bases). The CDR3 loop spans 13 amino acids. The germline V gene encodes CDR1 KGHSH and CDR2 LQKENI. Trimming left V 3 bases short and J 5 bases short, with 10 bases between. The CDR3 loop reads CASSPGTSETQYF. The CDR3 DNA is TGTGCCAGCTCACCCGGAACTAGCGAGACCCAGTACTTC.

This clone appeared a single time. This CDR3 reads CAWRAGWSNEKLFF. Here the CDR3 DNA reads TGTGCCTGGAGGGCAGGGTGGAGTAATGAAAAACTGTTTTTT. This sequence joins TRBV30 and TRBJ1-4, with TRBD1 as a possible D gene (5 bases). This CDR3 spans 14 amino acids. Trimming stripped 3 bases from V and 4 bases from J, with 12 bases between. CDR1 and CDR2 (germline): GTSNPN, SVGIG (reference sequence).

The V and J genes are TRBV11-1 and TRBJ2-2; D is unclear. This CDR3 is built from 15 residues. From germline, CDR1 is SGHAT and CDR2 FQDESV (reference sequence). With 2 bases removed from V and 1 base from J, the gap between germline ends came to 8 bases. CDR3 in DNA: TGTGCCAGCAGCTTACAAGGCAAGAACACCGGGGAGCTGTTTTTT. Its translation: CASSLQGKNTGELFF.

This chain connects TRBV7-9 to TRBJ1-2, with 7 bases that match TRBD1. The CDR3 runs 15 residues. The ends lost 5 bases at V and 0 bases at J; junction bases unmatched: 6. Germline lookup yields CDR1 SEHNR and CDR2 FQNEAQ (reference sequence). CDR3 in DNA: TGTGCCAGCAGCCTACGGGACAGTGCTAACTATGGCTACACCTTC. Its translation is CASSLRDSANYGYTF.

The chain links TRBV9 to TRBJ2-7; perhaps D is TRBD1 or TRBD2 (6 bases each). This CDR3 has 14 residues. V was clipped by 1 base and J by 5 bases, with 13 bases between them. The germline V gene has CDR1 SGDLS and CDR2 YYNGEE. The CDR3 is CASSVTGAGNEQYF. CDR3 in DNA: TGTGCCAGCAGCGTAACGGGGGCAGGGAACGAGCAGTACTTC.

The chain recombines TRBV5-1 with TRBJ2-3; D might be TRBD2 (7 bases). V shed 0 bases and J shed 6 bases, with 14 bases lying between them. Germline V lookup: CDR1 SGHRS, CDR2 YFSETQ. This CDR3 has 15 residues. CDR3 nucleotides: TGCGCCAGCAGCTTGGATCCGGGGGGCTGGGATACGCAGTATTTT. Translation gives CASSLDPGGWDTQYF.

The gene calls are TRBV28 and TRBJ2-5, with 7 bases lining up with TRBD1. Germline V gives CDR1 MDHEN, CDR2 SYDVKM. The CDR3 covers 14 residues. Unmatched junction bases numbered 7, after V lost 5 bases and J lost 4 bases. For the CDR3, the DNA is TGTGCCAGCAGTCTAAACTCAGGGGGAGAGACCCAGTACTTC. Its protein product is CASSLNSGGETQYF. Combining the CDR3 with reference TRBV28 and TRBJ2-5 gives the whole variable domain DVKVTQSSRYLVKRTGEKVFLECVQDMDHENMFWYRQDPGLGLRLIYFSYDVKMKEKGDIPEGYSVSREKKERFSLILESASTNQTSMYLCASSLNSGGETQYFGPGTRLLVL.

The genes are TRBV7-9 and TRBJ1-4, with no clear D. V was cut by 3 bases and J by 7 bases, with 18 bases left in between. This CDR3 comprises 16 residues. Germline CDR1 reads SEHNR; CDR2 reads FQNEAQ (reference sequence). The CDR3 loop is CASSFRGRGRGEKLFF. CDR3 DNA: TGTGCCAGCAGCTTTCGTGGCCGAGGTCGGGGTGAAAAACTGTTTTTT.

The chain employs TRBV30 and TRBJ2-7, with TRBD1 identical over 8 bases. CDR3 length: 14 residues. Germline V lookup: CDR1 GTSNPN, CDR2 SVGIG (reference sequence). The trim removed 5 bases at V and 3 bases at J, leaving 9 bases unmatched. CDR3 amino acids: CAWASGTGGYEQYF. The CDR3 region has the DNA TGTGCCTGGGCCTCCGGGACAGGAGGCTACGAGCAGTACTTC.

The DNA for the CDR3 is TGCGCCAGCAGCTTGGCCGCTACAGGGGGCGCGAGCGGCTACACCTTC. As protein: CASSLAATGGASGYTF. The chain uses TRBV5-1 and TRBJ1-2; 9 nucleotides align to TRBD1. J gave up 8 bases and V 0 bases, and 11 bases lay outside the gene matches. From germline, CDR1 is SGHRS and CDR2 YFSETQ. The CDR3 spans 16 residues.

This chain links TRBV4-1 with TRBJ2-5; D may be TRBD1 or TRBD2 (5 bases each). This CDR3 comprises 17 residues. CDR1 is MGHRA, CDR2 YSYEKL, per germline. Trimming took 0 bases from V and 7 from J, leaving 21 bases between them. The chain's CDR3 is CASSQEPSGTLMRTQYF. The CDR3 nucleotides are TGCGCCAGCAGCCAAGAACCCTCCGGGACCCTGATGCGGACCCAGTACTTC.

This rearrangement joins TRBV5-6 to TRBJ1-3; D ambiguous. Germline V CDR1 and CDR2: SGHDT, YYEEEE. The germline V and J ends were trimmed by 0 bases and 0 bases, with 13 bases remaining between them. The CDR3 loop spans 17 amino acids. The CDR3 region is CASSLGIAGFSGNTIYF. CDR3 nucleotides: TGTGCCAGCAGCTTGGGGATTGCAGGCTTCTCTGGAAACACCATATATTTT.

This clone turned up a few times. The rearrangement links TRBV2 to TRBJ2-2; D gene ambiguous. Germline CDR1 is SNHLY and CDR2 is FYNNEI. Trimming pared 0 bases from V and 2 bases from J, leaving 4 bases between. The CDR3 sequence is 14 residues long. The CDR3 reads CASSEAFNTGELFF. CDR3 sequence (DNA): TGTGCCAGCAGTGAAGCCTTTAACACCGGGGAGCTGTTTTTT.

The CDR3 DNA reads TGTGCCAGCAGTTTATTTGGAAGCAATCAGCCCCAGCATTTT. It encodes CASSLFGSNQPQHF. V usage is TRBV27 and J usage is TRBJ1-5; no reliable D call. Trimming cost V 1 base and J 1 base, with 5 bases left between them. This CDR3 comprises 14 residues. CDR1 is MNHEY, CDR2 SMNVEV, per germline (reference sequence).

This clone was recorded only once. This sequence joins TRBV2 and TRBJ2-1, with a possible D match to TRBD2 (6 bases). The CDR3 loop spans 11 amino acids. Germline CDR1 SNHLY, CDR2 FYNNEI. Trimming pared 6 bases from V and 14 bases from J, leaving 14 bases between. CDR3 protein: CASSAGTREFF. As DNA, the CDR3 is TGTGCCAGCAGCGCCGGGACTCGAGAGTTCTTC.

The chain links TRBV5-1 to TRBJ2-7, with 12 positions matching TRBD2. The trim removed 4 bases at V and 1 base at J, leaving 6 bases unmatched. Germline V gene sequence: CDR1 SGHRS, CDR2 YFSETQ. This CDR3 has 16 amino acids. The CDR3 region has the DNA TGCGCCAGCAGCCCCGCCCTAGCGGGGGGGTCCTACGAGCAGTACTTC. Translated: CASSPALAGGSYEQYF.

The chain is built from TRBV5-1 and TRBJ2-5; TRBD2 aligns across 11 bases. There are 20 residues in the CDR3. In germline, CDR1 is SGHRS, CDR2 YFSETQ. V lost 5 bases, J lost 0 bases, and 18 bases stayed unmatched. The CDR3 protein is CASREMGQASTSGDQETQYF. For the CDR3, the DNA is TGCGCCAGCAGAGAGATGGGCCAAGCTTCGACTAGCGGGGACCAAGAGACCCAGTACTTC.

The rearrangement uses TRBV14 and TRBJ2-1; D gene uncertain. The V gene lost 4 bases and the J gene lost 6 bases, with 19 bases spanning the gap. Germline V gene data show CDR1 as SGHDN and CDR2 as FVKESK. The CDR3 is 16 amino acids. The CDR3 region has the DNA TGTGCCAGCAGCCCGCCCCTCCTACGCTCGTTCAATGAGCAGTTCTTC. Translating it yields CASSPPLLRSFNEQFF.

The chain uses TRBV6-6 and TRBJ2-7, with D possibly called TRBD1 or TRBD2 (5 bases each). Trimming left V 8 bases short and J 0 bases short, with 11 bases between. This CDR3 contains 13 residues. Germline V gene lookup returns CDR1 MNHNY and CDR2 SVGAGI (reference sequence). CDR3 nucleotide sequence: TGTGCCAGCGGGACCCCGAGCTCCTACGAGCAGTACTTC. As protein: CASGTPSSYEQYF.

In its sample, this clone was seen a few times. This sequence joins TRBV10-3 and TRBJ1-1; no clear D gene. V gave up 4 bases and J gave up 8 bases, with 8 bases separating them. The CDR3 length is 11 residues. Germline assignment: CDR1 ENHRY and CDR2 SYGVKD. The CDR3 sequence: CAISGDTEAFF. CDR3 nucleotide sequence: TGTGCCATCAGTGGAGATACAGAAGCTTTCTTT.

CDR3 residues: CASRITGAQYF. In nucleotides, the CDR3 is TGTGCCAGCAGAATAACAGGGGCCCAGTACTTC. V gene TRBV7-2 combines with J gene TRBJ2-5, with 7 bases identical to TRBD1. This CDR3 has 11 amino acids. Per the germline V gene, CDR1 is SGHTA and CDR2 is FQGNSA. The V gene end was trimmed by 6 bases and the J gene end by 9 bases; junction bases not matched to a gene: 4.

CDR3 sequence reads: CASSYGGKINTEAFF. The CDR3 nucleotides read TGTGCCAGCAGTTACGGCGGCAAGATAAACACTGAAGCTTTCTTT. The V call is TRBV6-6, the J call TRBJ1-1; no definite D call. In germline, CDR1 is MNHNY, CDR2 SVGAGI (reference sequence). This CDR3 region has 15 residues. Trimming cost V 2 bases and J 2 bases, with 12 bases left between them.